Listed below are T cell receptor beta chains from one sample, sequenced in a study of T-cell memory formation after mild COVID-19. Using its own MiXCR run on the 5' RACE reads, TCRdb lists one record per CDR3 protein. The sample contains 450,000 to 650,000 distinct CDR3 sequences, roughly 21% of which appear only once. The sample was PBMCs or a T cell subset sorted from them (not recorded which). The receptors stem from an adult woman who had mild COVID-19 (a few samples of this study predate the infection). Cell type and time point are not known. Each CDR3 is given with its conserved first and last residue. Fields, in order: J gene, clone size, V gene, D gene, CDR3 protein, CDR3 DNA. A D gene is named only where the DNA matches it firmly. Rows may omit the clone size; those that give it use once, few, many or a size class.

j_gene: TRBJ2-7
abundance: -
v_gene: TRBV5-1
d_gene: -
CDR3aa: CASSLVGATQYF
CDR3nt: TGCGCCAGCAGCTTGGTCGGGGCTACGCAGTACTTC

j_gene: TRBJ2-7
abundance: -
v_gene: TRBV7-9
d_gene: -
CDR3aa: CASSFRASEQYF
CDR3nt: TGTGCCAGCAGCTTTAGGGCTAGCGAGCAGTACTTC

j_gene: TRBJ2-3
abundance: few
v_gene: TRBV7-7
d_gene: TRBD2
CDR3aa: CASSLEAGGGTQYF
CDR3nt: TGTGCTAGCAGCTTAGAAGCCGGGGGGGGTACGCAGTATTTT

j_gene: TRBJ1-5
abundance: few
v_gene: TRBV4-1
d_gene: -
CDR3aa: CASSQGFGNQPQHF
CDR3nt: TGCGCCAGCAGCCAAGGATTTGGCAATCAGCCCCAGCATTTT

j_gene: TRBJ1-2
abundance: -
v_gene: TRBV30
d_gene: TRBD1
CDR3aa: CAWSRGQGVHTF
CDR3nt: TGTGCCTGGAGCCGGGGACAGGGAGTACACACCTTC

j_gene: TRBJ1-6
abundance: few
v_gene: TRBV5-1
d_gene: -
CDR3aa: CASSLRGHNSPLHF
CDR3nt: TGCGCCAGCAGCTTACGGGGACATAATTCACCCCTCCACTTT

j_gene: TRBJ2-7
abundance: -
v_gene: TRBV27
d_gene: -
CDR3aa: CASSFSDIYEQYF
CDR3nt: TGTGCCAGCAGTTTCTCCGACATCTACGAGCAGTACTTC

j_gene: TRBJ2-7
abundance: -
v_gene: TRBV6-1
d_gene: -
CDR3aa: CASSEGVVEQYF
CDR3nt: TGTGCCAGCAGTGAAGGAGTAGTCGAGCAGTACTTC

j_gene: TRBJ1-2
abundance: -
v_gene: TRBV5-4
d_gene: TRBD1
CDR3aa: CASSFRTGGFGYTF
CDR3nt: TGTGCCAGCAGCTTTCGGACAGGGGGATTTGGCTACACCTTC

j_gene: TRBJ2-2
abundance: -
v_gene: TRBV6-5
d_gene: -
CDR3aa: CASSNSGELFF
CDR3nt: TGTGCCAGTAGTAATTCCGGGGAGCTGTTTTTT

j_gene: TRBJ2-7
abundance: -
v_gene: TRBV18
d_gene: -
CDR3aa: CASSPGFSGTPYISYEQYF
CDR3nt: TGTGCCAGCTCACCGGGGTTTTCCGGGACTCCTTATATCTCCTACGAGCAGTACTTC

j_gene: TRBJ2-5
abundance: -
v_gene: TRBV7-9
d_gene: TRBD2
CDR3aa: CASSPRLAGAWETQYF
CDR3nt: TGTGCCAGCAGCCCCCGACTAGCGGGAGCCTGGGAGACCCAGTACTTC

j_gene: TRBJ2-5
abundance: -
v_gene: TRBV12-3/TRBV12-4
d_gene: TRBD1
CDR3aa: CASTRMGQQETQYF
CDR3nt: TGTGCCAGCACCAGAATGGGACAGCAAGAGACCCAGTACTTC

j_gene: TRBJ2-5
abundance: many
v_gene: TRBV7-9
d_gene: -
CDR3aa: CASSHEGGAQETQYF
CDR3nt: TGTGCCAGCAGTCACGAGGGCGGGGCTCAAGAGACCCAGTACTTC

j_gene: TRBJ2-1
abundance: -
v_gene: TRBV6-5
d_gene: TRBD2
CDR3aa: CASSYFPSGRGNEQFF
CDR3nt: TGTGCCAGCAGTTACTTCCCTAGCGGGAGAGGTAATGAGCAGTTCTTC

j_gene: TRBJ2-1
abundance: few
v_gene: TRBV7-3
d_gene: TRBD2
CDR3aa: CASSVGLAGRRFF
CDR3nt: TGTGCCAGCAGCGTGGGACTAGCGGGACGAAGGTTCTTC